The 5 T cell receptor beta chains reported below all come from one sample, sequenced in a study of blood T cell repertoires in COVID-19. The assay was immunoSEQ multiplex PCR, and TCRdb's table has in-frame clones only and misses some. The sample has over 150,000 clones, 75% to 85% seen once. The source material was peripheral blood. These receptors came from a woman older than 75 with COVID-19, enrolled during active disease.

V and J are TRBV11-3 and TRBJ1-1; D uncertain. Germline CDR1 and CDR2: SGHNT and YENEEA. Trimming removed 2 bases at V and 0 bases at J, with 10 bases between. The CDR3 runs 15 residues. The CDR3 here is CASSLLAGVNTEAFF. As DNA, the CDR3 is TGTGCCAGCAGCTTACTTGCCGGGGTGAACACTGAAGCTTTCTTT. The full variable domain, its missing parts supplied by reference TRBV11-3 and TRBJ1-1, is EAGVVQSPRYKIIEKKQPVAFWCNPISGHNTLYWYLQNLGQGPELLIRYENEEAVDDSQLPKDRFSAERLKGVDSTLKIQPAELGDSAVYLCASSLLAGVNTEAFFGQGTRLTVV.

J is TRBJ1-6 and V is TRBV3-1 (or the pseudogene TRBV3-2), with 11 bases identical to TRBD1. V shed 2 bases and J 8 bases; nucleotides not matched to a gene: 2. Germline V CDR1 and CDR2: LGHDT, YNNKEL (reference sequence). This CDR3 contains 15 residues. CDR3 in amino acids: CASSQPGQGDSPLHF. The CDR3 nucleotides are TGTGCCAGCAGCCAACCGGGACAGGGGGATTCACCCCTCCACTTT.

The rearrangement joins TRBV2 to TRBJ2-7; a weak D match, TRBD1 (6 bases). Per the germline V gene, CDR1 is SNHLY and CDR2 is FYNNEI. The CDR3 runs 12 residues. Trimming stripped 6 bases from V and 5 bases from J, with 11 bases between. The CDR3 DNA follows: TGTGCCAGCAGGCAGGGGTTCGACGAGCAGTACTTC. Its protein product is CASRQGFDEQYF.

The V call is TRBV6-6, the J call TRBJ1-2; 10 bases line up with TRBD1. This CDR3 contains 13 residues. Unmatched junction bases numbered 6, after V lost 6 bases and J lost 8 bases. Germline loops: CDR1 MNHNY, CDR2 SVGAGI (reference sequence). CDR3: CASRGTGAEGYTF. The CDR3 DNA sequence: TGTGCCAGCAGAGGGACAGGGGCGGAAGGCTACACCTTC.

This chain connects TRBV5-1 to TRBJ2-5, with D tentatively TRBD1 (5 bases). CDR1 is SGHRS, CDR2 YFSETQ, per germline. The V gene lost 0 bases and the J gene lost 3 bases, with 9 bases spanning the gap. This CDR3 has 14 amino acids. The CDR3 sequence is CASSLGTTKETQYF. Written as DNA, the CDR3 is TGCGCCAGCAGCTTGGGGACAACCAAAGAGACCCAGTACTTC.